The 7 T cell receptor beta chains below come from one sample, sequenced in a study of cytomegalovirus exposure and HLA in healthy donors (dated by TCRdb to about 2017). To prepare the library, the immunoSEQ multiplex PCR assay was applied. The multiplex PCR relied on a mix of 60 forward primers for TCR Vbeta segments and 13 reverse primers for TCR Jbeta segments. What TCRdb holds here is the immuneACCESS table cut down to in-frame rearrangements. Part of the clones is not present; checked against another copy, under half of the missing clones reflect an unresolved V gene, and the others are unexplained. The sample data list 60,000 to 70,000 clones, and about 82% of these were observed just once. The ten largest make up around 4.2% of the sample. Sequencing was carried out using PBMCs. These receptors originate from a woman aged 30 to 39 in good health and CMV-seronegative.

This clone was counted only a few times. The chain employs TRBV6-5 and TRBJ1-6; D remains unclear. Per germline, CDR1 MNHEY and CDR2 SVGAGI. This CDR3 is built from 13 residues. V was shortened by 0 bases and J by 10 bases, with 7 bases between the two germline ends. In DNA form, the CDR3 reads TGTGCCAGCAGTTACTCAGAGAACTCACCCCTCCACTTT. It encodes CASSYSENSPLHF.

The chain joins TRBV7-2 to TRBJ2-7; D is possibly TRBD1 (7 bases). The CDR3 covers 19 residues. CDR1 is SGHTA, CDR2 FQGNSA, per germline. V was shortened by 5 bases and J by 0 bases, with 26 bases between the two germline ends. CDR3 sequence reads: CASSRQEGASASSSYEQYF. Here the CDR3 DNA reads TGTGCCAGCAGCCGTCAAGAGGGGGCTAGCGCCTCGAGCTCCTACGAGCAGTACTTC. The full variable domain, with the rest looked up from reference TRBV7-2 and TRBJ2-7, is GAGVSQSPSNKVTEKGKDVELRCDPISGHTALYWYRQSLGQGLEFLIYFQGNSAPDKSGLPSDRFSAERTGGSVSTLTIQRTQQEDSAVYLCASSRQEGASASSSYEQYFGPGTRLTVT.

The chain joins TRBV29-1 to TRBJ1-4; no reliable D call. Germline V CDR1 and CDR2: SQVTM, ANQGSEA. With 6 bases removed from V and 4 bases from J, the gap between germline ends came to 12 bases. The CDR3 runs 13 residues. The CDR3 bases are TGCAGCGTAGCCGGGTCTAATAATGAAAAACTGTTTTTT. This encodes CSVAGSNNEKLFF.

The DNA of the CDR3 is TGTGCCAGCAGTTTACCTCCCTATTACGAGCAGTACTTC. Amino acids: CASSLPPYYEQYF. The chain joins TRBV27 to TRBJ2-7; D uncertain. Germline V lookup: CDR1 MNHEY, CDR2 SMNVEV (reference sequence). V lost 2 bases, J lost 4 bases, and 9 bases lay in between. This CDR3 has 13 amino acids.

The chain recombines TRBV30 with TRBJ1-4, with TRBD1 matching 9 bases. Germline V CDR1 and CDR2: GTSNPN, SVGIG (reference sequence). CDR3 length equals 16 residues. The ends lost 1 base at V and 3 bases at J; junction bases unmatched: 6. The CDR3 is CAWSGTGVPSNEKLFF. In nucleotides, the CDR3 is TGTGCCTGGAGTGGGACAGGGGTTCCGTCTAATGAAAAACTGTTTTTT.

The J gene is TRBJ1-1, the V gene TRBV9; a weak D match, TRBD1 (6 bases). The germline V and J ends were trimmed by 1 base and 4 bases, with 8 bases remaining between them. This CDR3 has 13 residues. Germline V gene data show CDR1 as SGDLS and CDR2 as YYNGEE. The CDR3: CASSVTGTTEAFF. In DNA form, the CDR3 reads TGTGCCAGCAGCGTAACAGGGACCACTGAAGCTTTCTTT.

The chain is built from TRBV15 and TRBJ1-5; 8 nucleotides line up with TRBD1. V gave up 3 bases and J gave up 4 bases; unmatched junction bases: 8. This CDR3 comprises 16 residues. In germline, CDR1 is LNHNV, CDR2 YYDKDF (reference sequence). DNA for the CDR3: TGTGCCACCAGCAGTCCCGGACAGGGCGGAAATCAGCCCCAGCATTTT. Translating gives CATSSPGQGGNQPQHF.